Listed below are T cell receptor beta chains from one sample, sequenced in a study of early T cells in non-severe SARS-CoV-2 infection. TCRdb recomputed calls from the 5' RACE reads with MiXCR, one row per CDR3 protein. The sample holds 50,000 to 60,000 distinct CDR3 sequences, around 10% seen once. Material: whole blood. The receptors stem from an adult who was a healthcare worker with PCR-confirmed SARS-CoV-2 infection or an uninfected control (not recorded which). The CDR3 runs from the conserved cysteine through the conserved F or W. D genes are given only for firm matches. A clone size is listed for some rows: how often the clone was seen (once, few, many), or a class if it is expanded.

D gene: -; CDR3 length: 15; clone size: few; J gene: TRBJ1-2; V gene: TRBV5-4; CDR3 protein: CASSSPQGLYYGYTF; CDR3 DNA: TGTGCCAGCAGCTCACCACAGGGTCTTTACTATGGCTACACCTTC
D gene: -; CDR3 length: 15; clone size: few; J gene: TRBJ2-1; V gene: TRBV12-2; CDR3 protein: CASLTFRTEHNEQFF; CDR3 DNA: TGTGCAAGTCTTACCTTTCGGACGGAGCACAATGAGCAGTTCTTC
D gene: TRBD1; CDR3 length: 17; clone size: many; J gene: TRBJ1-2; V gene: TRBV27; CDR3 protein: CASSSRTGGFANYGYTF; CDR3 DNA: TGTGCCAGCAGTTCCCGGACAGGGGGCTTTGCTAACTATGGCTACACCTTC
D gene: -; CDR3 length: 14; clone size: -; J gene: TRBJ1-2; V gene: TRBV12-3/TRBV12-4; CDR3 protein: CASRSLRQGFRYTF; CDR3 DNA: TGTGCCAGCAGATCCCTGAGGCAGGGTTTTAGATACACCTTC
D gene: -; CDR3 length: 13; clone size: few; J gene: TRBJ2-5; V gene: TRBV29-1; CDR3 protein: CSVVRGVAETQYF; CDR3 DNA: TGCAGCGTTGTGAGGGGCGTTGCGGAGACCCAGTACTTC
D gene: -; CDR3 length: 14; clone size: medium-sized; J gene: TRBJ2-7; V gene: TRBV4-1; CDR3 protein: CASSQDAHSYEQYF; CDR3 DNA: TGCGCCAGCAGCCAAGATGCCCACTCCTACGAGCAGTACTTC
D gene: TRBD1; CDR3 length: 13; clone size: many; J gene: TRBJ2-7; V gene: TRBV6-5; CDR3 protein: CASSATGGREQYF; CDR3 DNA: TGTGCCAGCAGTGCGACAGGGGGGAGGGAGCAGTACTTC
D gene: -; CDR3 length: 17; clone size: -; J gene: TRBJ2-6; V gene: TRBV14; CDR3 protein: CASSLWTAYSGANVLTF; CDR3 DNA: TGTGCCAGCAGCCTCTGGACAGCGTACTCTGGGGCCAACGTCCTGACTTTC
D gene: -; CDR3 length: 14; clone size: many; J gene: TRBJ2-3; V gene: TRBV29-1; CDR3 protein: CSVDGASDTDTQYF; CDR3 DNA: TGCAGCGTTGACGGAGCATCAGACACAGATACGCAGTATTTT
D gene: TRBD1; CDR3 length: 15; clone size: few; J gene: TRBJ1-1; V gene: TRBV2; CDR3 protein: CASGRGGQGNPEAFF; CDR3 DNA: TGTGCCAGCGGTAGGGGGGGACAGGGTAATCCTGAAGCTTTCTTT
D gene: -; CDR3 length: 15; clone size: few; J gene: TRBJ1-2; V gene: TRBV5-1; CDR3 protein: CASSSTSFANYGYTF; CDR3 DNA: TGCGCCAGCAGCTCTACGTCCTTTGCTAACTATGGCTACACCTTC
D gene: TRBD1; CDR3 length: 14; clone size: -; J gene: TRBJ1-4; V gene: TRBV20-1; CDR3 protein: CSVKLQGANEKLFF; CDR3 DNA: TGCAGTGTAAAGCTACAGGGGGCGAATGAAAAACTGTTTTTT
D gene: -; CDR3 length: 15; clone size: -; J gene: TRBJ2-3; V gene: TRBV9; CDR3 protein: CASSVQQGPVDTQYF; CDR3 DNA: TGTGCCAGCAGCGTACAACAGGGTCCTGTTGATACGCAGTATTTT
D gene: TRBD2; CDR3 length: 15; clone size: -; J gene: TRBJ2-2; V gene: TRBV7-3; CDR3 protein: CASSPAGGFTGELFF; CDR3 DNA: TGTGCCAGCAGCCCCGCGGGAGGGTTCACCGGGGAGCTGTTTTTT
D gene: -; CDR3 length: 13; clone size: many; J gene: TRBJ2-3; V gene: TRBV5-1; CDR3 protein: CASSLALQDTQYF; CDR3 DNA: TGCGCCAGCAGCTTGGCTTTGCAAGATACGCAGTATTTT
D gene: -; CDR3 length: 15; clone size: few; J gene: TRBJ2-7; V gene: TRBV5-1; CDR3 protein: CASSLGDYLLDEQYF; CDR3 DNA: TGCGCCAGCAGCTTGGGTGACTACCTTTTGGACGAGCAGTACTTC
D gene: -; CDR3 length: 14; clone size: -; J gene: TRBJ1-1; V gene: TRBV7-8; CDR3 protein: CASSLVTVNTEAFF; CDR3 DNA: TGTGCCAGCAGCTTAGTTACGGTGAACACTGAAGCTTTCTTT
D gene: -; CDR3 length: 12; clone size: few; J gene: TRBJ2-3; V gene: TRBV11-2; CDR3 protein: CASSPDRGGQYF; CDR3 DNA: TGTGCCAGCAGCCCCGACCGGGGAGGGCAGTATTTT
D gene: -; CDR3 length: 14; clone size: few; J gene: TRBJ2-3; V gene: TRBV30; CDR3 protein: CAWSVNLAADTQYF; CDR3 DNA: TGTGCCTGGAGTGTAAACCTAGCCGCAGATACGCAGTATTTT
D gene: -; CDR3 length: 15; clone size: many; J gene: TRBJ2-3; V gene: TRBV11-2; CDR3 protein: CASSLDRGDTDTQYF; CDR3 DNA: TGTGCCAGCAGCTTAGACAGGGGGGACACAGATACGCAGTATTTT
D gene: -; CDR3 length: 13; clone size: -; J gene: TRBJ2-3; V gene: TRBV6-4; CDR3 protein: CASSDSTTDTQYF; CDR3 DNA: TGTGCCAGCAGTGACTCCACCACAGATACGCAGTATTTT
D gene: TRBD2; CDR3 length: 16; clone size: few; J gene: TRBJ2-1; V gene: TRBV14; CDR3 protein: CASRSSGGHSYNEQFF; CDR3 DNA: TGTGCCAGCAGAAGTAGCGGGGGCCACTCCTACAATGAGCAGTTCTTC
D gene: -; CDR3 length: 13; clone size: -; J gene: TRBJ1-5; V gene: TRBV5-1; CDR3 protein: CASSVAQGQPQHF; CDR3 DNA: TGCGCCAGCAGCGTAGCGCAGGGGCAGCCCCAGCATTTT
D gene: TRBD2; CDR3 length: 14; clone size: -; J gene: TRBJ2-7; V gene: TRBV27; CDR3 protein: CASSSLAGAGEQYF; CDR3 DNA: TGTGCCAGCAGTTCGCTAGCGGGAGCGGGCGAGCAGTACTTC
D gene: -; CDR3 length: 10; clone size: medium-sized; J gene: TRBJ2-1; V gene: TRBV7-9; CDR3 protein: CASSLDEQFF; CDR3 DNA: TGTGCCAGCAGCTTGGATGAGCAGTTCTTC
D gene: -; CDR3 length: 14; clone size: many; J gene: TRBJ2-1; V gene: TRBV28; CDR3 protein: CASMGQGRSNEQFF; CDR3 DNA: TGTGCCAGCATGGGGCAGGGTAGATCCAATGAGCAGTTCTTC
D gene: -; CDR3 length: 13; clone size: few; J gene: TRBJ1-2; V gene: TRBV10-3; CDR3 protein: CATAVEGPDGYTF; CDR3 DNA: TGTGCCACCGCCGTTGAGGGACCGGATGGCTACACCTTC
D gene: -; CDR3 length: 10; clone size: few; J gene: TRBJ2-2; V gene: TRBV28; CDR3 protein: CASFSGELFF; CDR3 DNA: TGTGCCAGCTTCTCCGGGGAGCTGTTTTTT
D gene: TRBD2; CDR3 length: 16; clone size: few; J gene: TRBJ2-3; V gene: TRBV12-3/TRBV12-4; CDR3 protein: CASSSWTSGTTDTQYF; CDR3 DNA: TGTGCCAGCAGTTCATGGACTAGCGGGACGACAGATACGCAGTATTTT
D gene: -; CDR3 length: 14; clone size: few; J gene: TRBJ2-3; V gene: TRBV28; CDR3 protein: CASRPQDSTDTQYF; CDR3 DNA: TGTGCCAGCAGGCCACAGGATAGCACAGATACGCAGTATTTT
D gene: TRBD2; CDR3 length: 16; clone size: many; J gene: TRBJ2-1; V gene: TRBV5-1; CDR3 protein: CASSSLAGVMSNEQFF; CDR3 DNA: TGCGCCAGCAGCTCGCTAGCGGGAGTTATGAGCAATGAGCAGTTCTTC
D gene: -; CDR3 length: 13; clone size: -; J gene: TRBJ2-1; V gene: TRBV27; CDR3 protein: CASSLVLSDEQFF; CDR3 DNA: TGTGCCAGCAGTTTAGTCCTCTCCGATGAGCAGTTCTTC
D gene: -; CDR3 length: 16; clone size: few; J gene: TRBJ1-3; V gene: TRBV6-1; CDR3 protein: CASSEWGIPSGNTIYF; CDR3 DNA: TGTGCCAGCAGTGAATGGGGGATCCCATCTGGAAACACCATATATTTT
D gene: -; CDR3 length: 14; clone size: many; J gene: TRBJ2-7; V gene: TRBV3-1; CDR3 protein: CASSLRDTSYEQYF; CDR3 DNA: TGTGCCAGCAGCCTCCGGGACACTAGCTACGAGCAGTACTTC
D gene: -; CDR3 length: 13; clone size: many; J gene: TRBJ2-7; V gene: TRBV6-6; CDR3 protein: CASSYMGQREQYF; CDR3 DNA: TGTGCCAGCAGTTACATGGGGCAGCGCGAGCAGTACTTC
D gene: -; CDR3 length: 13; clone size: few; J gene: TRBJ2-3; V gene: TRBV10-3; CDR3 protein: CAISESPVDTQYF; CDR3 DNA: TGTGCCATCAGTGAGTCACCGGTAGATACGCAGTATTTT
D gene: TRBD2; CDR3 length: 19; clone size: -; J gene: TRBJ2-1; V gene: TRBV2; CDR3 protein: CASISGTSGRSVSYNEQFF; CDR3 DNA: TGTGCCAGCATCTCCGGGACTAGCGGGAGAAGTGTATCCTACAATGAGCAGTTCTTC
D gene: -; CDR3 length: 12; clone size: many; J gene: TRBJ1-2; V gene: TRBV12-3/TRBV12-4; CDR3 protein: CATTSGRRGYTF; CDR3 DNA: TGTGCCACCACCAGCGGGCGTCGTGGCTACACCTTC
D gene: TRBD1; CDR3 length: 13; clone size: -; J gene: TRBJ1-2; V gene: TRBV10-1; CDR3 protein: CASSGQGASGYTF; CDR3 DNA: TGCGCCAGCAGTGGACAGGGGGCGAGTGGCTACACCTTC
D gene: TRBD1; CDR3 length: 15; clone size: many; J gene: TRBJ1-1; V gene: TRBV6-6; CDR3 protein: CASSYSEIDRAEAFF; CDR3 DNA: TGTGCCAGCAGTTACTCAGAGATAGACAGGGCTGAAGCTTTCTTT
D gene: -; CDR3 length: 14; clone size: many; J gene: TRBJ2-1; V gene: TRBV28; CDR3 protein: CASSPAGHYNEQFF; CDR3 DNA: TGTGCCAGCAGTCCTGCGGGACACTACAATGAGCAGTTCTTC
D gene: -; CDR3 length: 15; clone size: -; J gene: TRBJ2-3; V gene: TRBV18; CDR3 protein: CASSPPGSWKDTQYF; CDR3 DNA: TGTGCCAGCTCACCACCCGGCAGTTGGAAAGATACGCAGTATTTT
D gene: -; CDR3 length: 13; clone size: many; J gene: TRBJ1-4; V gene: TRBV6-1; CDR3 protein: CASSEGQQEKLFF; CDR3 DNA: TGTGCCAGCAGTGAAGGACAGCAAGAAAAACTGTTTTTT
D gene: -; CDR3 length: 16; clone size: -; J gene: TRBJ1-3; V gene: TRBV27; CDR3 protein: CASSLSAGPESNTIYF; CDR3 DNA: TGTGCCAGCAGTTTATCCGCGGGCCCCGAGAGCAACACCATATATTTT
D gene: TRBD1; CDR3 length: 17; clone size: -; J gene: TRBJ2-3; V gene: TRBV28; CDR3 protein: CASSLGPASDRGDTQYF; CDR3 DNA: TGTGCCAGCAGTTTAGGACCAGCATCGGACAGGGGAGATACGCAGTATTTT
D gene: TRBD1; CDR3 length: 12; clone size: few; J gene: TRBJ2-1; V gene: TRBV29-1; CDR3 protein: CSATTGYNEQFF; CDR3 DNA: TGCAGCGCCACGACAGGGTACAATGAGCAGTTCTTC
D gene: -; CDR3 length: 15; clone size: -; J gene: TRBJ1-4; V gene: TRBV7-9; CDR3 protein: CASRPDRTTNEKLFF; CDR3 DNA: TGTGCCAGCAGACCCGACCGGACAACTAATGAAAAACTGTTTTTT
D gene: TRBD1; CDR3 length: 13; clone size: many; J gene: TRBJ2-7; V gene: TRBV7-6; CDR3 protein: CASSQPDRGRQYF; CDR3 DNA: TGTGCCAGCAGCCAACCGGACAGGGGGAGGCAGTACTTC
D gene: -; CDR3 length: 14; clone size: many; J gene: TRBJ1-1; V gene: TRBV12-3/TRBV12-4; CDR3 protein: CASSFSGQNTEAFF; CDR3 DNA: TGTGCCAGCAGTTTTAGTGGGCAGAACACTGAAGCTTTCTTT
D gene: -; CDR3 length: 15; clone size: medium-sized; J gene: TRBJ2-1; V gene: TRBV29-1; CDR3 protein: CSVGAGAGVYNEQFF; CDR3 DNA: TGCAGCGTTGGGGCCGGGGCAGGGGTTTACAATGAGCAGTTCTTC
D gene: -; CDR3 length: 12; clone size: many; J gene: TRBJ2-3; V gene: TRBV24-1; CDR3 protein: CATGRGTDTQYF; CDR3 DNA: TGTGCCACCGGGCGGGGCACAGATACGCAGTATTTT
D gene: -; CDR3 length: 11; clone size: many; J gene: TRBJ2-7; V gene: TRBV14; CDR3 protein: CASSQEGRQDF; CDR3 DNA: TGTGCCAGCAGCCAAGAGGGGCGCCAGGACTTC
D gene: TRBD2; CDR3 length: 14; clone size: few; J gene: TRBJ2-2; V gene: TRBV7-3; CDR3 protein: CASSSGLAPGELFF; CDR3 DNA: TGTGCCAGCAGCTCAGGACTAGCCCCCGGGGAGCTGTTTTTT
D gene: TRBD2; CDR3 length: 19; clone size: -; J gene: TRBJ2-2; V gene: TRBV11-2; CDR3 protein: CASSFGTSGRRKAAGELFF; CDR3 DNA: TGTGCCAGCAGCTTTGGGACTAGCGGGAGACGTAAGGCGGCCGGGGAGCTGTTTTTT
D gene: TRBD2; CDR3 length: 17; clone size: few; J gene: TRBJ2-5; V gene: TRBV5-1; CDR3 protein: CASSLAGTSGGAETQYF; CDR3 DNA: TGCGCCAGCAGCTTGGCCGGGACTAGCGGGGGGGCGGAGACCCAGTACTTC
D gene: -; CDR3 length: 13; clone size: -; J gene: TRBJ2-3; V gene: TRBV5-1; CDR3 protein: CASSKKGTDTQYF; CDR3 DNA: TGCGCCAGCAGCAAAAAGGGCACAGATACGCAGTATTTT
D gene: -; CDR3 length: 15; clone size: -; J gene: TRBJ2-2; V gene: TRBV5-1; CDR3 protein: CASSLPPPNTGELFF; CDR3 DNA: TGCGCCAGCAGTTTGCCGCCACCCAACACCGGGGAGCTGTTTTTT
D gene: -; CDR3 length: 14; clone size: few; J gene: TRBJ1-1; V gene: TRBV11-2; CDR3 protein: CASSSKTVNTEAFF; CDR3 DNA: TGTGCCAGCAGCTCCAAGACAGTGAACACTGAAGCTTTCTTT
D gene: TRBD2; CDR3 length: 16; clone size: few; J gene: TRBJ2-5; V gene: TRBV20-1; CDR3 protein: CSARLGTSGGSQTQYF; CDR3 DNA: TGCAGTGCTAGATTAGGGACTAGCGGGGGAAGCCAGACCCAGTACTTC
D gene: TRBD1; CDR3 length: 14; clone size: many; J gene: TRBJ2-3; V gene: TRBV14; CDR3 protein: CASSRRTGTDTQYF; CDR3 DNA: TGTGCCAGCAGCCGCCGGACAGGGACAGATACGCAGTATTTT